The 2 T cell receptor beta chains below were found in one sample sequenced in a study of Ad26.COV2.S vaccination and SARS-CoV-2 variants. As for treatment: approximately 18 received Ad26.COV2.S at low or high dose, single or two shots; 5 received placebo; per-sample allocation not given. Repertoires come from day 63 after the first vaccine or placebo injection. Clones were sequenced by immunoSEQ multiplex PCR, and TCRdb holds only the in-frame ones, with some missing. The data contain roughly 700,000 clones, around 92% of them singletons. The sequencing used peripheral blood, collected in a trial of Ad26.COV2.S vaccine versus placebo. All receptors derive from a person aged 18-65 years who received the Ad26.COV2.S COVID-19 vaccine or a placebo.

This chain links TRBV7-2 with TRBJ1-1; TRBD1 matches at 8 bases. Germline V gives CDR1 SGHTA, CDR2 FQGNSA. J was trimmed by 9 bases and V by 0 bases; bases with no gene match: 6. This CDR3 spans 14 amino acids. This CDR3 reads CASSLAAGGVKAFF. Here the CDR3 DNA reads TGTGCCAGCAGCTTAGCTGCAGGGGGCGTAAAAGCTTTCTTT.

This chain connects TRBV5-4 to TRBJ1-1; TRBD1 is a possible D gene (5 bases). The CDR3 covers 14 residues. Germline V gene sequence: CDR1 SGHNT, CDR2 YYREEE (reference sequence). Deletions cut 4 bases from V and 0 bases from J, with 10 bases between. CDR3 in DNA: TGTGCCAGCAGCCAGGGACGGATGAACACTGAAGCTTTCTTT. Its translation: CASSQGRMNTEAFF.